These 15 T cell receptor beta chains originate from one sample sequenced in a study of shared clonotypes between healthy human individuals. Clones were read by immunoSEQ multiplex PCR, and TCRdb kept only the in-frame ones, dropping some. The profile shows about half a million clones, around four fifths of them singletons. Material: PBMCs. The receptors originated from a woman aged 40 to 50 in good health. Some clones in this sample may be carry-over from other donors' samples.

The V gene is TRBV19, the J gene TRBJ2-2; 12 bases are shared with TRBD2. The CDR3 runs to 18 residues. V shed 5 bases, J shed 4 bases, and the junction held 11 bases outside the gene matches. CDR1 is LNHDA, CDR2 SQIVND, per germline (reference sequence). CDR3: CASSLGLAGIPPTGELFF. The CDR3 DNA is TGTGCCAGTAGTCTCGGACTAGCGGGGATACCACCCACCGGGGAGCTGTTTTTT.

This chain joins TRBV7-9 and TRBJ2-1; D is unresolved. The CDR3 totals 12 residues. CDR1 SEHNR and CDR2 FQNEAQ come from the germline V gene (reference sequence). V lost 2 bases and J lost 16, with 15 bases in between. As DNA, the CDR3 is TGTGCCAGCAGCTTAACATCGAGGCCCATTTTCTTC. It codes for CASSLTSRPIFF.

The rearrangement joins TRBV19 to TRBJ2-1, with D maybe TRBD2 (5 bases). Trimming pared 1 base from V and 3 bases from J, leaving 10 bases between. In germline, CDR1 is LNHDA, CDR2 SQIVND (reference sequence). The CDR3 is made up of 15 amino acids. This CDR3 reads CASSIGGFGYNEQFF. The CDR3, as DNA: TGTGCCAGTAGTATAGGAGGGTTCGGCTACAATGAGCAGTTCTTC.

The chain uses TRBV28 and TRBJ2-6; 8 bases map to TRBD1. The V gene's germline CDR1 is MDHEN and CDR2 SYDVKM. V shed 6 bases, J shed 4 bases, and the junction held 8 bases outside the gene matches. The CDR3 extends over 16 amino acids. CDR3 amino acids: CASSGTGRHGANVLTF. CDR3 DNA: TGTGCCAGCAGCGGGACAGGCCGCCACGGGGCCAACGTCCTGACTTTC.

The V and J genes are TRBV6-6 and TRBJ2-1; D may be TRBD2 (5 bases). CDR1 and CDR2 (germline): MNHNY, SVGAGI (reference sequence). The CDR3 totals 14 residues. Trimming took 2 bases from V and 5 from J, leaving 10 bases between them. CDR3 nucleotides: TGTGCCAGCAGTTACCCTGGAGGAAACAATGAGCAGTTCTTC. It specifies CASSYPGGNNEQFF.

This clone was observed once. The V and J genes are TRBV18 and TRBJ1-3; no definite D call. Per the germline V gene, CDR1 is KGHSH and CDR2 is LQKENI. CDR3 length: 13 residues. Between the trimmed V and J ends, which lost 5 bases and 6 bases, there was a span of 11 bases. The DNA of the CDR3 is TGTGCCAGCTCAGAGCGGCTGGAAAACACCATATATTTT. Protein: CASSERLENTIYF.

The chain combines TRBV6-6 with TRBJ1-1; D perhaps matches TRBD1 (6 bases). Trimming took off 6 bases at V and 3 bases at J, with 11 bases between the two ends. CDR3 length equals 13 residues. CDR1 and CDR2 from the germline V gene are MNHNY and SVGAGI (reference sequence). For the CDR3, the DNA is TGTGCCAGCAGCGAAAACAGGGACACTGAAGCTTTCTTT. Translating gives CASSENRDTEAFF.

The J gene is TRBJ2-1, the V gene TRBV2, with TRBD2 matching 7 bases. Looked up from germline, CDR1 is SNHLY and CDR2 is FYNNEI. The CDR3 loop spans 16 amino acids. The J segment lost 4 bases and the V segment lost 4 bases, leaving 10 bases of the junction unmatched. The CDR3 bases are TGTGCCAGCAGTGGGGACCTAGCGGTTATTTACAATGAGCAGTTCTTC. Translated: CASSGDLAVIYNEQFF.

CDR3 sequence reads: CASSQTSGRAIEQFF. The CDR3 coding sequence is TGTGCCAGCAGCCAAACTAGCGGGAGGGCCATTGAGCAGTTCTTC. The chain carries TRBV9 and TRBJ2-1, with 13 bases matching TRBD2. V shed 4 bases and J 9 bases; nucleotides not matched to a gene: 7. The CDR3 totals 15 residues. CDR1 and CDR2 from the germline V gene are SGDLS and YYNGEE.

This clone was observed once. The chain has TRBV14 and TRBJ2-5; D assignment may be TRBD1 or TRBD2 (6 bases each). Trimming pared 6 bases from V and 2 bases from J, leaving 16 bases between. The CDR3 spans 15 residues. Germline CDR1 SGHDN, CDR2 FVKESK. The CDR3 region is CASRLGGTPQETQYF. The DNA for the CDR3 is TGTGCCAGCAGATTAGGCGGGACACCTCAAGAGACCCAGTACTTC.

V gene TRBV4-1 combines with J gene TRBJ1-2; TRBD1 matches at 7 bases. Germline V gene lookup returns CDR1 MGHRA and CDR2 YSYEKL. J gave up 11 bases and V 0 bases, and 9 bases lay outside the gene matches. The CDR3 has 14 amino acids. CDR3 nucleotide sequence: TGCGCCAGCAGCCAAGATCTTAACAGGGGAGGGTACACCTTC. It specifies CASSQDLNRGGYTF.

The chain joins TRBV5-6 to TRBJ2-3; D is tentatively TRBD1 or TRBD2 (5 bases each). CDR1 is SGHDT, CDR2 YYEEEE, per germline. There are 14 residues in the CDR3. V shed 2 bases and J shed 5 bases, with 12 bases lying between them. CDR3 nucleotide sequence: TGTGCCAGCAGCTTTGGGGGTAGCGTAGATACGCAGTATTTT. Residues: CASSFGGSVDTQYF.

This clone was picked up a small number of times. The chain recombines TRBV6-5 with TRBJ2-6; TRBD2 might be the D (6 bases). The CDR3 spans 16 residues. Trimming shortened V by 0 bases and J by 1 base, and 7 bases separated the two germline ends. Germline CDR1 and CDR2: MNHEY and SVGAGI. The CDR3 bases are TGTGCCAGCAGTTACTCGGAGGGTTCTGGGGCCAACGTCCTGACTTTC. Protein: CASSYSEGSGANVLTF.

V and J are TRBV19 and TRBJ2-7, with D perhaps being TRBD1 or TRBD2 (5 bases each). V was pared by 2 bases and J by 7 bases, with 12 bases between. Germline lookup yields CDR1 LNHDA and CDR2 SQIVND (reference sequence). This CDR3 has 13 residues. The CDR3 bases are TGTGCCAGTAGTATACTAACCTGGGGGGAGCAGTACTTC. This encodes CASSILTWGEQYF.

The chain couples TRBV7-6 to TRBJ2-3; D might be TRBD2 (5 bases). Germline CDR1 and CDR2: SGHVS and FNYEAQ. This CDR3 has 12 residues. The V and J ends lost 4 bases and 9 bases respectively, with 11 bases between them. The CDR3 spells CASSSDYDTQYF. For the CDR3, the DNA is TGTGCCAGCAGCTCCGACTACGACACGCAGTATTTT.